The 29 T cell receptor beta chains presented below share a single source sample, sequenced in a study of blood T cell repertoires in COVID-19. Generated by immunoSEQ multiplex PCR, the TCRdb table keeps only in-frame clones and is missing some. The repertoire has around 60,000 clones, nearly 90% of them found once; the top ten carry about 4%. The sample comprised peripheral blood. The receptors derive from a man between 65 and 79 years old with acute or convalescent COVID-19.

The CDR3 region is CASSIARPERGGYTQYF. The CDR3 DNA reads as TGTGCCAGTAGTATCGCCCGTCCCGAGCGGGGGGGGTATACGCAGTATTTT. V is TRBV19 and J is TRBJ2-3; 10 nucleotides match TRBD2. The CDR3 extends over 17 amino acids. Germline values: CDR1 LNHDA, CDR2 SQIVND (reference sequence). V trimming: 3 bases; J trimming: 7 bases; junction bases outside the gene matches: 13.

For the CDR3, the DNA is TGCAGCGTGAAAGGAGACAGGGGGAGGTCCTATGGCTACACCTTC. This gives the protein CSVKGDRGRSYGYTF. The rearrangement joins TRBV29-1 to TRBJ1-2; 9 bases map to TRBD1. The CDR3 has 15 residues. Germline V CDR1 and CDR2: SQVTM, ANQGSEA. The V segment lost 6 bases and the J segment 4 bases; nucleotides outside the gene matches: 12.

The chain combines TRBV7-9 with TRBJ1-2, with D unresolved. Trimming took 4 bases from V and 0 from J, leaving 18 bases between them. The CDR3 is made up of 17 amino acids. Germline loops: CDR1 SEHNR, CDR2 FQNEAQ (reference sequence). The CDR3 here is CASSSRTGEGTNYGYTF. In nucleotides, the CDR3 is TGTGCCAGCAGCTCCAGGACTGGGGAGGGCACTAACTATGGCTACACCTTC.

The chain uses TRBV7-9 and TRBJ1-2; a possible D gene is TRBD1 (5 bases). Germline V gene sequence: CDR1 SEHNR, CDR2 FQNEAQ (reference sequence). This CDR3 region has 13 residues. Trimming removed 2 bases at V and 10 bases at J, with 14 bases between. CDR3 nucleotides: TGTGCCAGCAGCTTAAAACGGGGGGATATCTACACCTTC. This encodes CASSLKRGDIYTF. Using reference TRBV7-9 and TRBJ1-2 for the parts outside the CDR3, the full variable domain is DTGVSQNPRHKITKRGQNVTFRCDPISEHNRLYWYRQTLGQGPEFLTYFQNEAQLEKSRLLSDRFSAERPKGSFSTLEIQRTEQGDSAMYLCASSLKRGDIYTFGSGTRLTVV.

The chain links TRBV20-1 to TRBJ1-1; D is ambiguous. Per the germline V gene, CDR1 is DFQATT and CDR2 is SNEGSKA (reference sequence). V was cut by 0 bases and J by 4 bases, with 3 bases left in between. CDR3 size: 11 residues. The CDR3 loop reads CSARDITEAFF. CDR3 nucleotides: TGCAGTGCTAGAGATATCACTGAAGCTTTCTTT.

CDR3 region: CITRGGYGYTF. For the CDR3, the DNA is TGCATTACTCGCGGGGGGTATGGCTACACCTTC. The chain uses TRBV20-1 and TRBJ1-2; D may be TRBD1 (5 bases). Germline V gene sequence: CDR1 DFQATT, CDR2 SNEGSKA (reference sequence). The CDR3 contains 11 residues.

This clone has a handful of counts. This chain links TRBV5-1 with TRBJ1-1; tentative D call: TRBD1 (6 bases). The CDR3 runs to 15 residues. With 1 base removed from V and 1 base from J, the gap between germline ends came to 11 bases. Germline assignment: CDR1 SGHRS and CDR2 YFSETQ. CDR3 residues: CASSLPQGQNTEAFF. In DNA form, the CDR3 reads TGCGCCAGCAGCTTGCCACAGGGCCAGAACACTGAAGCTTTCTTT.

V gene TRBV6-5 combines with J gene TRBJ1-4, with D tentatively TRBD1 (5 bases). With 0 bases removed from V and 5 bases from J, the gap between germline ends came to 10 bases. This CDR3 is 15 amino acids long. Germline V lookup: CDR1 MNHEY, CDR2 SVGAGI. For the CDR3, the DNA is TGTGCCAGCAGTTACTCGGGGCAGCCCAATGAAAAACTGTTTTTT. Protein sequence: CASSYSGQPNEKLFF.

This rearrangement joins TRBV15 to TRBJ2-4; D may be TRBD1 (6 bases). Trimming stripped 3 bases from V and 5 bases from J, with 11 bases between. The CDR3 runs 14 residues. Germline V lookup: CDR1 LNHNV, CDR2 YYDKDF (reference sequence). CDR3 residues: CATSRGASQNIQYF. The CDR3 bases are TGTGCCACCAGCAGGGGGGCCAGCCAAAACATTCAGTACTTC.

The rearrangement links TRBV19 to TRBJ2-5; weak D call: TRBD1 (6 bases). The last part of the DNA fits TRBJ2-7 better; the J call may be wrong. This CDR3 spans 15 amino acids. CDR1 is LNHDA, CDR2 SQIVND, per germline (reference sequence). This CDR3 is CASSKGQPTPYEQYF. The CDR3, as DNA: TGTGCCAGTAGCAAAGGACAGCCGACCCCCTACGAGCAGTACTTC.

This sequence joins TRBV6-2 or TRBV6-3 and TRBJ2-1; 7 positions match TRBD1. CDR1 is MNHEY, CDR2 SVGEGT, per germline. The CDR3 covers 16 residues. After removal of 6 bases from V and 0 bases from J, the junction contained 8 bases not matched to a gene. The CDR3 sequence is CASSSPGQSSYNEQFF. The CDR3 DNA reads TGTGCCAGCAGCTCACCGGGACAGAGCTCCTACAATGAGCAGTTCTTC.

As DNA, the CDR3 is TGTGCCAGCAGCTTGCAAGCAGACCTTAGGGGAAATGAGCAGTTCTTC. The encoded protein is CASSLQADLRGNEQFF. This sequence joins TRBV11-2 and TRBJ2-1; D is perhaps TRBD1 (5 bases). CDR1 and CDR2 from the germline V gene are SGHAT and FQNNGV. The CDR3 is made up of 16 amino acids. V was clipped by 3 bases and J by 7 bases, with 19 bases between them.

V is TRBV9 and J is TRBJ2-7; D ambiguous. Trimming shortened V by 2 bases and J by 3 bases, and 9 bases separated the two germline ends. The CDR3 runs 13 residues. Germline CDR1 reads SGDLS; CDR2 reads YYNGEE. The CDR3: CASSVGSYYEQYF. The CDR3 DNA is TGTGCCAGCAGCGTGGGCAGTTACTACGAGCAGTACTTC.

The chain links TRBV4-3 to TRBJ2-3, with 12 nucleotides matching TRBD2. Germline CDR1 and CDR2: LGHNA and YSLEER. This CDR3 spans 17 amino acids. The V and J ends lost 4 bases and 5 bases, in that order; junction bases with no gene match: 10. CDR3 amino acids: CASSPGASGGAVDTQYF. CDR3 DNA: TGCGCCAGCAGCCCTGGTGCTAGCGGGGGGGCTGTAGATACGCAGTATTTT.

The V call is TRBV3-1 (or the pseudogene TRBV3-2), the J call TRBJ1-2, with D perhaps TRBD1 (5 bases). V was pared by 3 bases and J by 7 bases, with 12 bases between. The germline V gene encodes CDR1 LGHDT and CDR2 YNNKEL (reference sequence). This CDR3 has 13 residues. This CDR3 reads CASSHGGVGGYTF. The CDR3 nucleotides read TGTGCCAGCAGCCATGGAGGGGTGGGTGGCTACACCTTC.

V gene TRBV25-1 combines with J gene TRBJ1-2, with 7 bases identical to TRBD1. Germline lookup yields CDR1 MGHDK and CDR2 SYGVNS. The CDR3 totals 15 residues. The V and J ends lost 4 bases and 4 bases, in that order; junction bases with no gene match: 9. The CDR3 protein is CASSGMNRGPYGYTF. DNA of the CDR3: TGTGCCAGCAGTGGGATGAACAGGGGACCCTATGGCTACACCTTC.

The chain employs TRBV10-3 and TRBJ1-1, with a weak D call TRBD1 (5 bases). V shed 3 bases and J shed 5 bases, with 13 bases lying between them. CDR3 length: 14 residues. Germline CDR1 reads ENHRY; CDR2 reads SYGVKD. CDR3 nucleotide sequence: TGTGCCATCAGTGACACAGGTGGGGGGACTGAAGCTTTCTTT. Its protein product is CAISDTGGGTEAFF.

The rearrangement uses TRBV9 and TRBJ2-2, with TRBD1 matching over 8 bases. In germline, CDR1 is SGDLS, CDR2 YYNGEE. V was pared by 1 base and J by 8 bases, with 7 bases of the junction left unmatched. The CDR3 runs to 15 residues. The CDR3 reads CASSVSRGRGGELFF. CDR3 bases: TGTGCCAGCAGCGTATCCAGGGGGCGAGGGGGGGAGCTGTTTTTT.

A few counts support this clone. The genes are TRBV6-5 and TRBJ1-4; 7 bases fit TRBD1. Unmatched junction bases numbered 8, after V lost 5 bases and J lost 5 bases. Germline V gives CDR1 MNHEY, CDR2 SVGAGI. This CDR3 comprises 15 residues. The DNA of the CDR3 is TGTGCCAGCAGTAAGACAGGGAGCTCCAATGAAAAACTGTTTTTT. Protein: CASSKTGSSNEKLFF.

The chain employs TRBV25-1 and TRBJ2-7; D is possibly TRBD2 (6 bases). Germline CDR1 and CDR2: MGHDK and SYGVNS. Trimming took 6 bases from V and 8 from J, leaving 20 bases between them. This CDR3 is built from 14 residues. The DNA of the CDR3 is TGTGCCAGCAGGGGGCCCAGGTTGGGAGGTCAGCAGTACTTC. It translates to CASRGPRLGGQQYF.

The gene calls are TRBV7-9 and TRBJ1-6; TRBD1 matches 8 bases. Germline trimming cut 3 bases from V and 10 bases from J; bases unmatched to any gene: 11. This CDR3 region has 16 residues. Germline V gives CDR1 SEHNR, CDR2 FQNEAQ (reference sequence). The CDR3, as DNA: TGTGCCAGCAGCTTTTGGATAGGGCAGGGGGCGTCACCCCTCCACTTT. This codes for CASSFWIGQGASPLHF. The variable domain in full, completed from reference TRBV7-9 and TRBJ1-6, reads DTGVSQNPRHKITKRGQNVTFRCDPISEHNRLYWYRQTLGQGPEFLTYFQNEAQLEKSRLLSDRFSAERPKGSFSTLEIQRTEQGDSAMYLCASSFWIGQGASPLHFGNGTRLTVT.

The chain is built from TRBV12-3 or TRBV12-4 and TRBJ1-6; 9 bases are a match to TRBD1. V gave up 2 bases and J gave up 15 bases; unmatched junction bases: 2. There are 12 residues in the CDR3. DNA of the CDR3: TGTGCCAGCAGTTTATGGGACAGGGACCTCCACTTT. Its translation is CASSLWDRDLHF.

The chain is built from TRBV2 and TRBJ1-5; D is uncertain. Germline V lookup: CDR1 SNHLY, CDR2 FYNNEI. The CDR3 spans 17 residues. V lost 2 bases and J lost 0, with 14 bases in between. CDR3 protein: CASSEREGPYSNQPQHF. CDR3 DNA sequence: TGTGCCAGCAGTGAAAGGGAGGGTCCCTATAGCAATCAGCCCCAGCATTTT.

This chain joins TRBV2 and TRBJ1-2; TRBD1 matches at 7 bases. V lost 4 bases and J lost 0; bases outside the gene matches: 8. Germline V gives CDR1 SNHLY, CDR2 FYNNEI. The CDR3 is 16 amino acids. The CDR3 sequence: CASSALPGQPNYGYTF. The CDR3 DNA sequence: TGTGCCAGCAGTGCTTTACCGGGACAGCCTAACTATGGCTACACCTTC.

The rearrangement uses TRBV7-2 and TRBJ1-5, with 8 bases that match TRBD1. The germline V gene has CDR1 SGHTA and CDR2 FQGNSA. V shed 5 bases, J shed 3 bases, and the junction held 6 bases outside the gene matches. The CDR3 extends over 15 amino acids. CDR3 sequence reads: CASSKDRAPNQPQHF. Here the CDR3 DNA reads TGTGCCAGCAGCAAGGACAGGGCACCCAATCAGCCCCAGCATTTT.

This clone has just one count. The chain is built from TRBV2 and TRBJ1-1, with a tentative D call TRBD1 (6 bases). The CDR3 extends over 15 amino acids. The V gene lost 6 bases and the J gene lost 0 bases, with 14 bases spanning the gap. CDR1 and CDR2 (germline): SNHLY, FYNNEI. CDR3 sequence (DNA): TGTGCCAGCAGGGAATTACAGGGTATGAACACTGAAGCTTTCTTT. This gives the protein CASRELQGMNTEAFF.

This clone was found once. This chain joins TRBV7-3 and TRBJ2-3; no reliable D call. The germline gives CDR1 SGHTA, CDR2 FQGTGA. The V and J ends lost 5 bases and 2 bases respectively, with 5 bases between them. The CDR3 runs to 12 residues. CDR3 region: CASSPSTDTQYF. The CDR3 nucleotides read TGTGCCAGCAGCCCCTCCACAGATACGCAGTATTTT.

The J gene is TRBJ2-5, the V gene TRBV4-3, with 7 bases fitting TRBD1. V gave up 2 bases and J gave up 9 bases; unmatched junction bases: 3. Germline lookup yields CDR1 LGHNA and CDR2 YSLEER. The CDR3 is made up of 12 amino acids. The CDR3 region has the DNA TGCGCCAGCAGCCAACCTAGGGGGCCCCAGTACTTC. Residues: CASSQPRGPQYF.

This chain connects TRBV18 to TRBJ2-5; tentative D call: TRBD2 (5 bases). Germline V CDR1 and CDR2: KGHSH, LQKENI. Trimming removed 4 bases at V and 2 bases at J, with 20 bases between. The CDR3 has 17 residues. The CDR3 sequence is CASSLTRGEAGQETQYF. For the CDR3, the DNA is TGTGCCAGCTCACTTACTCGGGGAGAGGCAGGACAAGAGACCCAGTACTTC.